Following are 17 T cell receptor beta chains from one sample sequenced in a study of Graves' ophthalmopathy and Graves' hyperthyroidism. Scientists amplified the TCR beta CDR3 regions from RNA transcripts. RT-PCR with HTBI primers came first, then second-round multiplex PCR. MiXCR was run by TCRdb on the multiplex PCR reads, yielding one entry per CDR3 protein. The repertoire holds about 740,000 distinct CDR3 sequences, 35% to 50% seen once, with about 40% in the top ten. Specimen: peripheral blood. These receptors were obtained from an adult man with Graves' ophthalmopathy.

CDR3 sequence: CASSQTPGQGNTEAFF. In nucleotides, the CDR3 is TGTGCCAGCAGCCAAACACCGGGACAGGGGAACACTGAAGCTTTCTTT. The chain is built from TRBV7-9 and TRBJ1-1, with 9 bases fitting TRBD1. The CDR3 is 16 residues long. V lost 5 bases and J lost 1; bases outside the gene matches: 8. Per the germline V gene, CDR1 is SEHNR and CDR2 is FQNEAQ (reference sequence).

This clonotype came up many times. The chain employs TRBV19 and TRBJ1-1; D unresolved. The CDR3 is 12 residues long. The V gene's germline CDR1 is LNHDA and CDR2 SQIVND (reference sequence). The germline V and J ends were trimmed by 8 bases and 8 bases, with 15 bases remaining between them. CDR3 loop: CASGTQRGEAFF. CDR3 nucleotide sequence: TGTGCCAGTGGAACCCAACGGGGAGAAGCTTTCTTT.

In this sample, this clonotype turned up many times. This chain joins TRBV20-1 and TRBJ2-5; D unclear. Deletions cut 6 bases from V and 5 bases from J, with 13 bases between. Germline lookup yields CDR1 DFQATT and CDR2 SNEGSKA (reference sequence). The CDR3 spans 12 residues. CDR3 nucleotide sequence: TGCAGTGCGTCGGCGTTTTCGGAGACCCAGTACTTC. Protein product: CSASAFSETQYF.

About this clonotype itself: The CDR3 ends on some other residue instead of the conserved phenylalanine or tryptophan, so this is likely a read error. The chain joins TRBV5-1 to TRBJ2-5; D not resolved. The CDR3 sequence is 16 residues long. Trimming removed 0 bases at V and 0 bases at J, with 12 bases between. Germline CDR1 is SGHRS and CDR2 is YFSETQ. CDR3 DNA: TGCGCCAGCAGCTTGGCCGAGACACATTACCAAGAGACCCAGTACGTC. It is translated as CASSLAETHYQETQYV.

This clonotype was found a few times. The chain carries TRBV20-1 and TRBJ1-4, with D tentatively TRBD1 (6 bases). CDR1 and CDR2 (germline): DFQATT, SNEGSKA (reference sequence). Trimming removed 4 bases at V and 0 bases at J, with 9 bases between. The CDR3 length is 14 residues. The CDR3 DNA reads TGCAGTGCTACCCACAGGGCAACTAATGAAAAACTGTTTTTT. Amino acid sequence: CSATHRATNEKLFF.

In its sample, this clonotype was seen many times. This chain links TRBV7-3 with TRBJ1-1, with TRBD1 as a possible D gene (5 bases). Trimming took off 0 bases at V and 0 bases at J, with 11 bases between the two ends. The CDR3 runs 16 residues. CDR1 and CDR2 from the germline V gene are SGHTA and FQGTGA. The CDR3 protein is CASSLTGPRVNTEAFF. CDR3 sequence (DNA): TGTGCCAGCAGCTTAACGGGACCGCGGGTGAACACTGAAGCTTTCTTT.

As regards this clonotype: This sequence may be a read error, since a much larger clone differs from it by one base. The CDR3 does not end in the conserved phenylalanine or tryptophan, so this is likely a read error. This chain links TRBV14 with TRBJ2-7, with D uncertain. CDR3 length: 12 amino acids. Germline-derived CDR1 and CDR2 are SGHDN and FVKESK. The V and J ends lost 1 base and 4 bases respectively, with 5 bases between them. CDR3 residues: CASSQVPYEQYL. As DNA, the CDR3 is TGTGCCAGCAGCCAAGTTCCTTACGAGCAGTACCTC.

V usage is TRBV29-1 and J usage is TRBJ1-2, with 9 bases matching TRBD1. This CDR3 has 13 residues. V was pared by 7 bases and J by 5 bases, with 8 bases of the junction left unmatched. CDR1 is SQVTM, CDR2 ANQGSEA, per germline. Written as DNA, the CDR3 is TGCAGCGCCTCGACAGGGGGAGGATATGGCTACACCTTC. Its protein is CSASTGGGYGYTF.

This clonotype was recorded many times. The chain joins TRBV10-3 to TRBJ1-2, with D unclear. V was shortened by 2 bases and J by 1 base, with 5 bases between the two germline ends. The germline V gene has CDR1 ENHRY and CDR2 SYGVKD. CDR3 length: 13 amino acids. For the CDR3, the DNA is TGTGCCATCAGTGAGGCGAGTAACTATGGCTACACCTTC. Its translation is CAISEASNYGYTF.

This clonotype was observed at least ten times. V is TRBV9 and J is TRBJ1-3; no clear D gene. This CDR3 is built from 12 residues. CDR1 and CDR2 from the germline V gene are SGDLS and YYNGEE. The ends were cut back, 5 bases at V and 0 bases at J, with 3 bases in the middle. CDR3 protein: CASSVSGNTIYF. The CDR3 DNA follows: TGTGCCAGCAGTGTCTCTGGAAACACCATATATTTT.

This clonotype showed up just a few times. The CDR3 protein is CASKTGGRTEAFF. The CDR3 nucleotides are TGTGCCAGCAAGACAGGGGGACGAACTGAAGCTTTCTTT. The chain has TRBV24-1 and TRBJ1-1; 9 bases align to TRBD1. CDR3 length: 13 residues. The V gene's germline CDR1 is KGHDR and CDR2 SFDVKD. The junction had 8 bases not matched to a gene; V was cut back by 11 bases and J by 5 bases.

This clonotype was observed a handful of times. The chain couples TRBV11-2 to TRBJ2-5, with D maybe TRBD1 (5 bases). This CDR3 region has 16 residues. V lost 7 bases and J 1 base, leaving 19 bases between the germline ends. Germline values: CDR1 SGHAT, CDR2 FQNNGV. The CDR3 loop is CASTHWGRRIQETQYF. CDR3 sequence (DNA): TGTGCCAGCACCCACTGGGGCCGCCGAATCCAAGAGACCCAGTACTTC.

This sequence joins TRBV6-4 and TRBJ1-2; the D gene is possibly TRBD1 (5 bases). Looked up from germline, CDR1 is MRHNA and CDR2 is SNTAGT. The CDR3 runs to 15 residues. The V end lost 5 bases, the J end lost 2 bases, and 15 bases lay between the germline ends. CDR3 region: CASSTHRSGNYGYTF. CDR3 in DNA: TGTGCCAGCAGTACGCACAGGAGCGGCAACTATGGCTACACCTTC.

This clonotype was seen a few times. This sequence joins TRBV20-1 and TRBJ2-7; no clear D. Germline V gene lookup returns CDR1 DFQATT and CDR2 SNEGSKA (reference sequence). The CDR3 runs 12 residues. The V end lost 5 bases, the J end lost 0 bases, and 8 bases lay between the germline ends. CDR3 nucleotide sequence: TGCAGTGCTCTCGTGGGCTCCTACGAGCAGTACTTC. This translates into CSALVGSYEQYF.

As for this clonotype: A clone one base away is much larger, so this may be a read error. This chain links TRBV29-1 with TRBJ1-1, with D hard to call. The CDR3 contains 11 residues. Germline V gene data show CDR1 as SQVTM and CDR2 as ANQGSEA. CDR3 bases: TGCAGCGTAACAAAAAACACTGAAACTTTCTTT. Protein: CSVTKNTETFF.

The rearrangement uses TRBV10-3 and TRBJ1-4, with D maybe TRBD1 (5 bases). CDR3 length: 13 residues. The germline V gene encodes CDR1 ENHRY and CDR2 SYGVKD. Trimming took off 10 bases at V and 6 bases at J, with 15 bases between the two ends. CDR3 nucleotides: TGTGCCAGCGGATGGATGGGGGATGAAAAACTGTTTTTT. This translates into CASGWMGDEKLFF.

This clonotype was observed a single time. The rearrangement links TRBV20-1 to TRBJ2-5; a weak D match, TRBD2 (6 bases). The CDR3 consists of 14 residues. The V and J ends lost 1 base and 3 bases respectively, with 12 bases between them. Looked up from germline, CDR1 is DFQATT and CDR2 is SNEGSKA (reference sequence). CDR3 loop: CSARAGTGKETQYF. The CDR3 coding sequence is TGCAGTGCTAGAGCCGGGACTGGTAAAGAGACCCAGTACTTC.